The 6 T cell receptor beta chains presented below share a single source sample, sequenced in a study of identical twins. MiXCR, applied by TCRdb to the 5' RACE reads, yields one record per CDR3 protein. This table has 100,000 to 110,000 distinct CDR3 sequences, 5.9% appearing once. Sequencing was performed on memory T cells sorted from blood. These receptors originate from a woman aged 45 to 65 in good health.

The sample holds many counts of this clonotype. J is TRBJ2-4 and V is TRBV14; tentatively, D is TRBD1 or TRBD2 (6 bases each). The CDR3 is 15 amino acids. CDR1 SGHDN and CDR2 FVKESK come from the germline V gene. V was cut by 3 bases and J by 6 bases, with 15 bases left in between. CDR3 DNA sequence: TGTGCCAGCAGCCACCCGGGGGCCGGGGGAAACATTCAGTACTTC. Translated, it gives CASSHPGAGGNIQYF. Variable domain in full (rest from reference TRBV14 and TRBJ2-4): EAGVTQFPSHSVIEKGQTVTLRCDPISGHDNLYWYRRVMGKEIKFLLHFVKESKQDESGMPNNRFLAERTGGTYSTLKVQPAELEDSGVYFCASSHPGAGGNIQYFGAGTRLSVL.

This clonotype has ten or more counts. The chain couples TRBV5-1 to TRBJ2-1, with D unclear. The CDR3 runs 13 residues. V shed 2 bases and J shed 5 bases, with 8 bases lying between them. CDR1 and CDR2 (germline): SGHRS, YFSETQ. DNA for the CDR3: TGCGCCAGCAGCTTTAATCTTGACAATGAGCAGTTCTTC. Translated, it gives CASSFNLDNEQFF. The full variable domain, its missing parts supplied by reference TRBV5-1 and TRBJ2-1, is KAGVTQTPRYLIKTRGQQVTLSCSPISGHRSVSWYQQTPGQGLQFLFEYFSETQRNKGNFPGRFSGRQFSNSRSEMNVSTLELGDSALYLCASSFNLDNEQFFGPGTRLTVL.

This clonotype was seen at least ten times. V is TRBV12-3 or TRBV12-4 and J is TRBJ1-3, with D possibly TRBD1 on 6 matching bases. The CDR3 is made up of 15 amino acids. Trimming removed 6 bases at V and 4 bases at J, with 16 bases between. The CDR3, as DNA: TGTGCCAGCAGGCCAGGGGACGGCGTCGGAAACACCATATATTTT. This encodes CASRPGDGVGNTIYF.

The table lists this clonotype with many counts. The chain has TRBV19 and TRBJ2-2; weak D call: TRBD1 (6 bases). Germline CDR1 LNHDA, CDR2 SQIVND (reference sequence). The CDR3 totals 15 residues. V lost 5 bases and J lost 5, with 15 bases in between. The CDR3 loop reads CASSSWTARTGELFF. DNA of the CDR3: TGTGCCAGTAGTTCCTGGACAGCCCGTACCGGGGAGCTGTTTTTT.

This clonotype has a count of ten or more. The rearrangement links TRBV10-3 to TRBJ2-1; TRBD2 matches at 7 bases. Looked up from germline, CDR1 is ENHRY and CDR2 is SYGVKD. This CDR3 region has 13 residues. V gave up 8 bases and J gave up 7 bases; unmatched junction bases: 8. The CDR3 sequence is CAIRRLAGNEQFF. CDR3 nucleotides: TGTGCCATCCGCCGACTAGCTGGGAATGAGCAGTTCTTC.

This clonotype was observed many times. The J gene is TRBJ2-2, the V gene TRBV12-3 or TRBV12-4; D ambiguous. V lost 3 bases and J 16 bases, leaving 18 bases between the germline ends. The CDR3 is 13 residues long. CDR3 bases: TGTGCCAGCAGTTTTCTGACCTCACCCGGGTCGTTTTTT. Its protein product is CASSFLTSPGSFF.